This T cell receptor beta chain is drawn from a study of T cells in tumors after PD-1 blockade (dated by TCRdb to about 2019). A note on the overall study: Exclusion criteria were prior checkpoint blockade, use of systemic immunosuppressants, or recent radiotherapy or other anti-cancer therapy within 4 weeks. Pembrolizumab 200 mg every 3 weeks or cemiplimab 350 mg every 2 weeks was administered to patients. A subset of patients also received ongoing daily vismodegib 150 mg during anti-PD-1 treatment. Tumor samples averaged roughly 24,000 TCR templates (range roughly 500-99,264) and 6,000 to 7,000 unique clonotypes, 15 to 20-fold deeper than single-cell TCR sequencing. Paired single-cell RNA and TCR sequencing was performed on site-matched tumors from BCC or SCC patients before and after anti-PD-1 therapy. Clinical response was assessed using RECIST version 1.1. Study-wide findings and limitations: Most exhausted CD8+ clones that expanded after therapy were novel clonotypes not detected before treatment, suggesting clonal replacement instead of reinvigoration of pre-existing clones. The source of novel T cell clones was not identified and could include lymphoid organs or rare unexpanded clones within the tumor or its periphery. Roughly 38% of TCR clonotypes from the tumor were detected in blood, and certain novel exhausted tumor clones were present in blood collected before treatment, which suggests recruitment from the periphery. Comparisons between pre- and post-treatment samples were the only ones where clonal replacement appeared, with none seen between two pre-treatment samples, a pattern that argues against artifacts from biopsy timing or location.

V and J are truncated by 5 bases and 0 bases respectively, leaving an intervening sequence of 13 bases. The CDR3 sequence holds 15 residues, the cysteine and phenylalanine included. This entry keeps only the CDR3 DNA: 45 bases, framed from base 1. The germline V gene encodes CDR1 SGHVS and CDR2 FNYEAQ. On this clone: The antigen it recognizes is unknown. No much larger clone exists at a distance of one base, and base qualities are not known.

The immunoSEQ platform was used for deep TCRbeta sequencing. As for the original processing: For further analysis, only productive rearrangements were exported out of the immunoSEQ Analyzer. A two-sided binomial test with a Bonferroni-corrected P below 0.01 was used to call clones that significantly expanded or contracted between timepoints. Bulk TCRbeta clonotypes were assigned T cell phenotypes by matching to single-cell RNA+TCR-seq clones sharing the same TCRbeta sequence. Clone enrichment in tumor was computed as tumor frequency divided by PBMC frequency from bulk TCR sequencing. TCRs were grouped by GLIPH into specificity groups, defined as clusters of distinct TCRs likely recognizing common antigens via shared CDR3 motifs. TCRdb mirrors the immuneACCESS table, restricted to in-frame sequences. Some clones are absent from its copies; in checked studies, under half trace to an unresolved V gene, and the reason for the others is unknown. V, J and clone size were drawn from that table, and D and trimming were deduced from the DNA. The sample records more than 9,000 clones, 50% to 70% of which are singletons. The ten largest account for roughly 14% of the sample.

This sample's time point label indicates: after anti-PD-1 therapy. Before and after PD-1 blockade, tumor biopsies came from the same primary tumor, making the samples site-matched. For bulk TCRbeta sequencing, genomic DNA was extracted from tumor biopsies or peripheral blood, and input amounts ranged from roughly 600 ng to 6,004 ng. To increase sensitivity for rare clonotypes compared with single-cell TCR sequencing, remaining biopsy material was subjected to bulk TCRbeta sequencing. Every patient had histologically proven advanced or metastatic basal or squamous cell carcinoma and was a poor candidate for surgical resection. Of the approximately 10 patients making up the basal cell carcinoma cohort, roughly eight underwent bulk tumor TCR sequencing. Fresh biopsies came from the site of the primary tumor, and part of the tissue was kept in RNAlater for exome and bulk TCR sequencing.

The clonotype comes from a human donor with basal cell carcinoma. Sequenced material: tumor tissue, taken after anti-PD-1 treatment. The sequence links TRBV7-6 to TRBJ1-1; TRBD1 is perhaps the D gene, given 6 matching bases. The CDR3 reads CASSIGQILNTEAFF. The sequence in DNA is TGTGCCAGCAGCATCGGACAGATATTGAACACTGAAGCTTTCTTT.